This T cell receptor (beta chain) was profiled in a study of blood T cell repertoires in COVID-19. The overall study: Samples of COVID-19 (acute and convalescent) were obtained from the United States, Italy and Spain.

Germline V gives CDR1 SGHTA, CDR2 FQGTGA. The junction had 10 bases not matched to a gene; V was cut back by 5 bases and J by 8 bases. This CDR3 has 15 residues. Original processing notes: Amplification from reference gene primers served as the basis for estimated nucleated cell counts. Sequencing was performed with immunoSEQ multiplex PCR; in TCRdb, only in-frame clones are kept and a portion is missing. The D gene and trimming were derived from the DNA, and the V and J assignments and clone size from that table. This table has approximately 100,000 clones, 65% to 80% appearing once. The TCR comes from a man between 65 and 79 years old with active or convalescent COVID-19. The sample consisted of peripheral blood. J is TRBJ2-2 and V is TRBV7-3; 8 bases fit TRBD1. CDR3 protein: CASSAQGAQTGELFF. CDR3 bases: TGTGCCAGCAGCGCCCAGGGGGCGCAGACGGGGGAGCTGTTTTTT.